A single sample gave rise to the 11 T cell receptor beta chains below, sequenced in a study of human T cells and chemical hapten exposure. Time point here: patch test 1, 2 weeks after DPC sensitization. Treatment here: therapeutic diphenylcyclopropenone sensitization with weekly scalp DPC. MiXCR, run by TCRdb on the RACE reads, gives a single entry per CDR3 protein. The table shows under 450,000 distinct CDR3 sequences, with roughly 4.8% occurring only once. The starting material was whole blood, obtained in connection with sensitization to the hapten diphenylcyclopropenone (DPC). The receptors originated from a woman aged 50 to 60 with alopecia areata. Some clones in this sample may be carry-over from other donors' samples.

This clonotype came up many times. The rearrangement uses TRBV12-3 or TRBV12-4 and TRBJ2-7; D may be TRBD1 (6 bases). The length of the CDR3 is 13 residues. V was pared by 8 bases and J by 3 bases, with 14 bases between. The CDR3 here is CASAGTQSYEQYF. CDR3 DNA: TGTGCCAGCGCCGGGACACAGAGCTACGAGCAGTACTTC.

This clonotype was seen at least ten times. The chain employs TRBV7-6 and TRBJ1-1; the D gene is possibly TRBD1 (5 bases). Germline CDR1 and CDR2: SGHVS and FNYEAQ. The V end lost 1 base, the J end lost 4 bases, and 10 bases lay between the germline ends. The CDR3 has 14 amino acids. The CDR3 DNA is TGTGCCAGCAGCTTAGAAGGGGCGAGCACTGAAGCTTTCTTT. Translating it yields CASSLEGASTEAFF.

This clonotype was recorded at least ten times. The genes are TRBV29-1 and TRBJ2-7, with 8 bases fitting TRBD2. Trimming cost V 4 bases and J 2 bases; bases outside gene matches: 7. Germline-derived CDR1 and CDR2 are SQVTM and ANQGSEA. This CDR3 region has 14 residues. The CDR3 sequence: CSVASAGGTYEQYF. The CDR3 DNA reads TGCAGCGTTGCCTCTGCGGGAGGTACCTACGAGCAGTACTTC.

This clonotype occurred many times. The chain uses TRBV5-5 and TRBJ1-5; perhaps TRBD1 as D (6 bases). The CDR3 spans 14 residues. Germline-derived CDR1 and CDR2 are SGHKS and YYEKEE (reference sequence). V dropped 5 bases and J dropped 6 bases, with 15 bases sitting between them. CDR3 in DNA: TGTGCCAGCAGGGAGGGAGGGGGATCTCAGCCCCAGCATTTT. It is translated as CASREGGGSQPQHF.

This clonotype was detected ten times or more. The CDR3 sequence is CASSSADSREKTQYF. CDR3 nucleotides: TGTGCCAGCAGCTCCGCCGACAGTAGGGAAAAGACCCAGTACTTC. V and J are TRBV7-9 and TRBJ2-5; D possibly corresponds to TRBD1 (5 bases). Germline V gene lookup returns CDR1 SEHNR and CDR2 FQNEAQ (reference sequence). V lost 4 bases and J lost 6, with 18 bases in between. The CDR3 totals 15 residues.

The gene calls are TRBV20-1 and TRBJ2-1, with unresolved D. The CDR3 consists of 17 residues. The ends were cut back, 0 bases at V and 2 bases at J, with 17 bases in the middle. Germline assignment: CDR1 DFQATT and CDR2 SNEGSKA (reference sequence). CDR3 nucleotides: TGCAGTGCTAGAGATTTATCACCCAGATTCCCCTACAATGAGCAGTTCTTC. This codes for CSARDLSPRFPYNEQFF.

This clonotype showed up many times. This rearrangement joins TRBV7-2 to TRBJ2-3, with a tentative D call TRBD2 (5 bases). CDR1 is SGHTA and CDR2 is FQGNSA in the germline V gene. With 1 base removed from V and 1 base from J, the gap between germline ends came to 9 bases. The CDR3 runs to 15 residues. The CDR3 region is CASSLGRERTDTQYF. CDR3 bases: TGTGCCAGCAGCTTAGGACGGGAACGCACAGATACGCAGTATTTT.

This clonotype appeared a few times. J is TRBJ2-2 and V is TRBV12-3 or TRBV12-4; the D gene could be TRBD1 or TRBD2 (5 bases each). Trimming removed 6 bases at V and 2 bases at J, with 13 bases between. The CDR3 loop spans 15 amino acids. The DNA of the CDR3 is TGTGCCAGCAGGCGCAGGGAGTTTAACACCGGGGAGCTGTTTTTT. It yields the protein CASRRREFNTGELFF.

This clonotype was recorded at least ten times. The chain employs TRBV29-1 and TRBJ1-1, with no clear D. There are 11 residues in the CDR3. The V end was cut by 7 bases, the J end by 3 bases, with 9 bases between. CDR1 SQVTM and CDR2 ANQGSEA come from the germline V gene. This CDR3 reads CSGNRDTEAFF. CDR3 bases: TGCAGCGGCAACCGGGACACTGAAGCTTTCTTT.

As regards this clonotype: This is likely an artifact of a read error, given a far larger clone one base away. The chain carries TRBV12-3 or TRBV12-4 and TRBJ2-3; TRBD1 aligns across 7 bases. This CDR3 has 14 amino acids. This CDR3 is CTSSSGQGTDTQYF. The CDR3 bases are TGTACCAGCAGTTCCGGACAGGGCACAGATACGCAGTATTTT.

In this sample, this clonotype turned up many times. DNA of the CDR3: TGTGCCAGCAGCACGGGACTTAGCACAGATACGCAGTATTTT. Translated, it gives CASSTGLSTDTQYF. This chain links TRBV7-9 with TRBJ2-3, with TRBD2 as a possible D gene (6 bases). This CDR3 region has 14 residues. Germline V gives CDR1 SEHNR, CDR2 FQNEAQ (reference sequence). The V gene lost 5 bases and the J gene lost 0 bases, with 9 bases spanning the gap.